The clone carrying this T cell receptor (beta chain) was seen more than once but under ten times. Its antigen is not identified. This entry is derived from a study of metastatic and nonmetastatic thyroid tumors. The wider study: For malignant and benign thyroid patients, tumor or nodule tissue and blood were the sources whose repertoires were compared.

Until they underwent thyroid surgery, no patient had received any treatment. Study observations and caveats: The reported finding was significantly higher TCR beta diversity in malignant thyroid tumors relative to benign nodules, in blood and tumor.

Original data processing: In papillary thyroid cancer, a distant-metastasis classifier was built using CDR3 differences across clinicopathological groups. TCRdb re-clonotyped the PCR reads via MiXCR. For this entry, the V and J calls and clone size follow TCRdb and not the study's own pipeline. The top ten hold around an eighth of the sample, which has tens of thousands of clones, about an eighth seen once. Source material: blood. This receptor was identified in a female donor with papillary thyroid cancer or a benign thyroid nodule (not recorded which). Some clones in this sample may be carry-over from other donors' samples.

The DNA for the CDR3 is TGTGCCAGCAGCTTAATGGGAGTAGGAGAGACCCAGTACTTC. Its protein product is CASSLMGVGETQYF. The chain has TRBV13 and TRBJ2-5, with D perhaps TRBD2 (5 bases). Germline V gene data show CDR1 as PRHDT and CDR2 as FYEKMQ (reference sequence). V lost 2 bases, J lost 4 bases, and 11 bases lay in between. The CDR3 sequence is 14 residues long.